This T cell receptor (beta chain) was sequenced in a study of cytomegalovirus exposure and HLA in healthy donors. Study findings and constraints: The study designated about 160 TCR beta chains cytomegalovirus-associated. As a later analysis revealed, most CMV-associated TCR beta chains appeared HLA-restricted. Researchers reported that a few CMV-associated chains were confirmed in vitro as CMV antigen-specific.

Amplification used 60 Vbeta primers and 13 Jbeta primers. Some clones are missing from TCRdb's copy, which holds only in-frame ones; the method was immunoSEQ multiplex PCR. Of roughly 140,000 clones in the sample, over 60% are singletons; the top ten hold less than 3.5%. This clone occurred a few times. Its antigen remains unknown. Deletions cut 0 bases from V and 12 bases from J, with 15 bases between. Germline V CDR1 and CDR2: SGHDN, FVKESK. The CDR3 is made up of 13 amino acids. J is TRBJ2-7 and V is TRBV14; maybe TRBD2 (6 bases). The sequencing input was PBMCs. The source is a woman aged 30 to 39 in good health and CMV-seropositive. The DNA for the CDR3 is TGTGCCAGCAGCCAAGATGTAAGCAGGAGGGTGTACTTC. Protein product: CASSQDVSRRVYF.